This entry describes one T cell receptor beta chain. Clones were sequenced by immunoSEQ multiplex PCR, and TCRdb holds only the in-frame ones, with some missing. The table has tens of thousands of clones, roughly four fifths seen once. The length of the CDR3 is 15 residues. The germline V gene encodes CDR1 SEHNR and CDR2 FQNEAQ (reference sequence). Trimming cost V 5 bases and J 5 bases, with 18 bases left between them. The data were obtained in a study of blood T cell repertoires in COVID-19. V gene TRBV7-9 combines with J gene TRBJ2-5; TRBD2 is a possible D gene (7 bases). The clonotype was recovered from a human donor in a cohort sampled during active COVID-19. The sequencing sample was made of peripheral blood. DNA of the CDR3: TGTGCCAGCAGCCCCCTCGGGGGGCGCGTTGAGACCCAGTACTTC. It translates to CASSPLGGRVETQYF. The variable domain in full, with the rest retrieved from reference TRBV7-9 and TRBJ2-5, is DTGVSQNPRHKITKRGQNVTFRCDPISEHNRLYWYRQTLGQGPEFLTYFQNEAQLEKSRLLSDRFSAERPKGSFSTLEIQRTEQGDSAMYLCASSPLGGRVETQYFGPGTRLLVL.